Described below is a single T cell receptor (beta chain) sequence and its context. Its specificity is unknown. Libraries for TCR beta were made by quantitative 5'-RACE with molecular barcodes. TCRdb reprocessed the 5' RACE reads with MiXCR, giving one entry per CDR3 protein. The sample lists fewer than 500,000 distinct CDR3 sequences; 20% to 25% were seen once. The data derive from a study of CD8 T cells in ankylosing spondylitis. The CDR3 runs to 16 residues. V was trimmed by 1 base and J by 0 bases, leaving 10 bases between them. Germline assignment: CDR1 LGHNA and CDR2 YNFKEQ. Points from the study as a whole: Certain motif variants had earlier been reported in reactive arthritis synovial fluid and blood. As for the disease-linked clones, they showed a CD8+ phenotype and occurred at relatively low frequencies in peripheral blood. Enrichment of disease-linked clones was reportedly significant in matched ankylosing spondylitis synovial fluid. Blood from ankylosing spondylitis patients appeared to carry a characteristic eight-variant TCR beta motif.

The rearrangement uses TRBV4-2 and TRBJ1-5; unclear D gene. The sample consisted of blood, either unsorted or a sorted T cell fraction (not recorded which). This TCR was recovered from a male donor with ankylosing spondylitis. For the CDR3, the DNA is TGTGCCAGCAGCCAAGTTCAGGTGAATAGCAATCAGCCCCAGCATTTT. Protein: CASSQVQVNSNQPQHF.